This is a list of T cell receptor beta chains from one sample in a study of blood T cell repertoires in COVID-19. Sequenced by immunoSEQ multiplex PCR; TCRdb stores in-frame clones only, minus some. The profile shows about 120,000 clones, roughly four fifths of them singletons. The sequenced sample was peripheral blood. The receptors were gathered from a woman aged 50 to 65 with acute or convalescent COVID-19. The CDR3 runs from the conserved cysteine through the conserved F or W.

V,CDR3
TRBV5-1,CASSLRLAAYNEQFF
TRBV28,CASSAAARSPAFF
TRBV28,CASSFPSRSYNEQFF
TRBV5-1,CASSLATGGPKNIQYF
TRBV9,CASKGGASSGANVLTF
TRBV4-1,CASSRVLVTDTQYF
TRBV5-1,CASSPEQGNPGNTIYF
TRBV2,CASSGQIMTNYGYTF
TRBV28,CASSLMGQGFTGELFF
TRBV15,CATSDTGGSPNEKLFF
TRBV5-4,CASSWGLAGSGETQYF
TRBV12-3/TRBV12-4,CASSRDSSYEQYF
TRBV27,CASSSSMNTEAFF
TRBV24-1,CATSDATGGRSQPQHF
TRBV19,CASGQGPARGTEAFF
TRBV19,CASSIRGREPNTEAFF
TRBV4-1,CASSPDRNNSPLHF
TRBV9,CASSVGGEPSYEQYF
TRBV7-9,CASSNGLAGANEQFF
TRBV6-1,CASSEYQSLNEKLFF
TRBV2,CASGARTGGTDTQYF
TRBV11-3,CASSARDSATDTQYF
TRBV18,CASSPGQNEKLFF
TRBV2,CASGGSGVAEKLFF
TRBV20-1,CSAQSGDTQYF
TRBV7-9,CASSWDNQGEKLFF
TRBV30,CAWSSGMDEKLFF
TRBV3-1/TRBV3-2,CASRTLGRSQETQYF
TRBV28,CASSLRQRNQPQHF
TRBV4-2,CASSQEQGAWNEQFF
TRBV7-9,CASSPPGQMRKDTEAFF
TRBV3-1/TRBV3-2,CASSQDRTGIMNTEAFF
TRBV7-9,CASSYRTTNTGELFF
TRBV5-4,CASSLVVGGPEAFF
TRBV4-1,CASSHPTSGAYEQYF
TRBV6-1,CASSDTSGADTQYF
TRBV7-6,CASSLEPLSGGELFF
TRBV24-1,CATSEAGSGADTGELFF
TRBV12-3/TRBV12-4,CASVRAGYGYTF
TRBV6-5,CATRTGNTGELFF
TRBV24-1,CATSYGQGRANEQFF
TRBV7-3,CASSAHRGSNQPQHF
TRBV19,CATHQRGRTDTQYF
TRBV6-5,CASSYSISGRGETQYF
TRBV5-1,CASSLLATNTGELFF